Presented here are 25 T cell receptor beta chains from one specimen sequenced in a study of T-cell reconstitution after alpha-beta-depleted transplantation in children. Using unique molecular identifiers, the investigators prepared the TCRbeta library. TCRdb used MiXCR to reprocess the PCR reads, holding one entry per CDR3 protein. This table has just over 950,000 distinct CDR3 sequences, around 30% appearing once. The sequences come from PBMCs, mostly from graft donor cells, collected 360 days after TCRalphabeta/CD19-depleted stem cell transplant. Every receptor here comes from a boy under three years old who had a stem cell transplant for SCID, so the T cells may come from the graft donor.

The genes are TRBV11-2 and TRBJ2-1; 7 positions agree with TRBD2. This CDR3 contains 18 residues. V gave up 5 bases and J gave up 10 bases; unmatched junction bases: 23. Germline CDR1 reads SGHAT; CDR2 reads FQNNGV. The CDR3: CASSPQPLQAGIMREQFF. The CDR3 DNA reads as TGTGCCAGCAGCCCACAACCGTTACAAGCGGGGATAATGCGGGAGCAGTTCTTC. The complete variable domain, with remaining parts taken from reference TRBV11-2 and TRBJ2-1, reads EAGVAQSPRYKIIEKRQSVAFWCNPISGHATLYWYQQILGQGPKLLIQFQNNGVVDDSQLPKDRFSAERLKGVDSTLKIQPAKLEDSAVYLCASSPQPLQAGIMREQFFGPGTRLTVL.

J is TRBJ2-1 and V is TRBV9; 8 nucleotides line up with TRBD1. Trimming cost V 4 bases and J 6 bases; bases outside gene matches: 15. CDR1 is SGDLS and CDR2 is YYNGEE in the germline V gene. The CDR3 is made up of 17 amino acids. The CDR3: CASSPRGRTGITNEQFF. CDR3 DNA: TGTGCCAGCAGCCCCCGAGGGAGGACAGGGATCACCAATGAGCAGTTCTTC.

This chain joins TRBV9 and TRBJ2-3; weak D call: TRBD2 (6 bases). This CDR3 contains 18 residues. Germline V gene sequence: CDR1 SGDLS, CDR2 YYNGEE. V lost 1 base and J 2 bases, leaving 20 bases between the germline ends. The CDR3, as DNA: TGTGCCAGCAGCGTACCTACGGGTGGAGGGTGGAACACAGATACGCAGTATTTT. It translates to CASSVPTGGGWNTDTQYF.

This clonotype was observed a handful of times. V is TRBV27 and J is TRBJ1-1; D not resolved. Per germline, CDR1 MNHEY and CDR2 SMNVEV (reference sequence). The V end lost 0 bases, the J end lost 5 bases, and 7 bases lay between the germline ends. This CDR3 is 13 amino acids long. CDR3 protein: CASSLSIPTEAFF. CDR3 DNA: TGTGCCAGCAGTTTATCGATCCCAACTGAAGCTTTCTTT.

The V call is TRBV4-1, the J call TRBJ2-7; possibly TRBD1 for D (6 bases). Per germline, CDR1 MGHRA and CDR2 YSYEKL. Trimming took off 0 bases at V and 6 bases at J, with 15 bases between the two ends. This CDR3 contains 15 residues. The CDR3 coding sequence is TGCGCCAGCAGCCAAGACGGGACACCCATTGCCGAGCAGTACTTC. It translates to CASSQDGTPIAEQYF.

This clonotype was detected only a few times. The rearrangement uses TRBV12-3 or TRBV12-4 and TRBJ2-3; TRBD2 matches 7 bases. Trimming removed 5 bases from V and 3 bases from J; junction bases left unmatched: 20. The length of the CDR3 is 19 residues. This CDR3 is CASSTLNGRRGEETDTQYF. The CDR3 DNA sequence: TGTGCCAGCAGTACTCTGAATGGACGACGGGGGGAGGAGACAGATACGCAGTATTTT.

This clonotype has a handful of counts. The chain has TRBV24-1 and TRBJ2-5; the match to TRBD2 covers 8 bases. From germline, CDR1 is KGHDR and CDR2 SFDVKD. J lost 5 bases, V lost 5 bases, and 9 bases had no gene match. CDR3 length: 15 residues. CDR3 DNA sequence: TGTGCCACCAGTGCCCCCGGACTAGCTGCCGAGACCCAGTACTTC. Translated, it gives CATSAPGLAAETQYF.

The chain links TRBV19 to TRBJ1-4; 7 nucleotides align to TRBD1. The germline V gene has CDR1 LNHDA and CDR2 SQIVND (reference sequence). The CDR3 is 14 residues long. Trimming took 4 bases from V and 5 from J; bases not matched to a gene: 4. DNA for the CDR3: TGTGCCAGTAGTACGGGACAGTTAAATGAAAAACTGTTTTTT. Protein sequence: CASSTGQLNEKLFF.

J is TRBJ2-1 and V is TRBV5-6, with D perhaps matching TRBD2 (7 bases). Per germline, CDR1 SGHDT and CDR2 YYEEEE. V was pared by 4 bases and J by 8 bases, with 19 bases between. The CDR3 is made up of 15 amino acids. CDR3 amino acids: CASSPEGGQHYEQFF. The CDR3 bases are TGTGCCAGCAGCCCCGAGGGGGGGCAGCACTATGAGCAGTTCTTC.

This rearrangement joins TRBV4-1 to TRBJ2-1; 10 bases align to TRBD2. With V trimmed by 3 bases and J by 7 bases, 15 bases remained unmatched. Germline CDR1 is MGHRA and CDR2 is YSYEKL. There are 18 residues in the CDR3. For the CDR3, the DNA is TGCGCCAGCAGCCACCCCGCCGAGCGGGGGGGCCAGAGGAATGAGCAGTTCTTC. This translates into CASSHPAERGGQRNEQFF.

The genes are TRBV10-3 and TRBJ1-3, with D unresolved. The CDR3 has 13 amino acids. In germline, CDR1 is ENHRY, CDR2 SYGVKD. V dropped 8 bases and J dropped 0 bases, with 8 bases sitting between them. The DNA of the CDR3 is TGTGCCATCGGGCCTAGCTCTGGAAACACCATATATTTT. Translating it yields CAIGPSSGNTIYF.

There are a few counts of this clonotype. The chain recombines TRBV27 with TRBJ2-7, with TRBD1 as a possible D gene (5 bases). The CDR3 length is 15 residues. The germline gives CDR1 MNHEY, CDR2 SMNVEV (reference sequence). Trimming cost V 5 bases and J 0 bases, with 14 bases left between them. The CDR3 region has the DNA TGTGCCAGCAGTCTACAGGCCACCCCCTCCTACGAGCAGTACTTC. Its translation is CASSLQATPSYEQYF.

CDR3 coding DNA: TGTGCCAGCACCCGGGATAGCGGGGGCCCGACCTACAATGAGCAGTTCTTC. Translated: CASTRDSGGPTYNEQFF. The gene calls are TRBV12-3 or TRBV12-4 and TRBJ2-1; 9 bases match TRBD2. CDR3 length: 17 amino acids. The junction had 12 bases not matched to a gene; V was cut back by 7 bases and J by 2 bases.

This clonotype was counted at least ten times. This chain links TRBV9 with TRBJ2-7; D might be TRBD1 (5 bases). Germline V gene lookup returns CDR1 SGDLS and CDR2 YYNGEE. CDR3 length equals 14 residues. V was trimmed by 2 bases and J by 3 bases, leaving 12 bases between them. The CDR3 region is CASSVGDSYYEQYF. The CDR3, as DNA: TGTGCCAGCAGCGTCGGCGACAGCTACTACGAGCAGTACTTC.

The chain has TRBV20-1 and TRBJ2-7; TRBD1 agrees at 9 bases. Per the germline V gene, CDR1 is DFQATT and CDR2 is SNEGSKA (reference sequence). There are 14 residues in the CDR3. Germline trimming cut 4 bases from V and 2 bases from J; bases unmatched to any gene: 6. CDR3 residues: CSAIPGQGPYEQYF. DNA for the CDR3: TGCAGTGCTATTCCGGGACAGGGACCCTACGAGCAGTACTTC.

V and J are TRBV29-1 and TRBJ2-1; tentative D call: TRBD1 (6 bases). The CDR3 spans 14 residues. CDR1 is SQVTM, CDR2 ANQGSEA, per germline. Trimming removed 7 bases at V and 5 bases at J, with 18 bases between. CDR3 nucleotides: TGCAGCGCTCGCCGGGACAATGGGGACAATGAGCAGTTCTTC. Translated, it gives CSARRDNGDNEQFF.

J is TRBJ2-4 and V is TRBV2; D uncertain. Looked up from germline, CDR1 is SNHLY and CDR2 is FYNNEI. The V gene lost 6 bases and the J gene lost 5 bases, with 11 bases spanning the gap. This CDR3 spans 13 amino acids. The CDR3, as DNA: TGTGCCAGCAGCGTGGACGGACAAAACATTCAGTACTTC. Its protein product is CASSVDGQNIQYF. Looking up the rest from reference TRBV2 and TRBJ2-4 gives the full variable domain: EPEVTQTPSHQVTQMGQEVILRCVPISNHLYFYWYRQILGQKVEFLVSFYNNEISEKSEIFDDQFSVERPDGSNFTLKIRSTKLEDSAMYFCASSVDGQNIQYFGAGTRLSVL.

This chain uses TRBV2 with TRBJ1-5; D is ambiguous. The CDR3 is made up of 15 amino acids. Germline CDR1 reads SNHLY; CDR2 reads FYNNEI. V gave up 6 bases and J gave up 2 bases, with 14 bases separating them. Here the CDR3 reads CASSDRTLGNQPQHF. The DNA for the CDR3 is TGTGCCAGCAGCGACCGGACGCTGGGCAATCAGCCCCAGCATTTT.

This clonotype showed up just a few times. The genes are TRBV15 and TRBJ1-1; D is undetermined. Germline CDR1 is LNHNV and CDR2 is YYDKDF (reference sequence). V lost 0 bases, J lost 0 bases, and 14 bases lay in between. CDR3 length equals 17 residues. The CDR3 nucleotides read TGTGCCACCAGCAGAGATTATTCTTGGAGTATGAACACTGAAGCTTTCTTT. This translates into CATSRDYSWSMNTEAFF. Looking up the rest from reference TRBV15 and TRBJ1-1 gives the full variable domain: DAMVIQNPRYQVTQFGKPVTLSCSQTLNHNVMYWYQQKSSQAPKLLFHYYDKDFNNEADTPDNFQSRRPNTSFCFLDIRSPGLGDTAMYLCATSRDYSWSMNTEAFFGQGTRLTVV.

The chain uses TRBV12-3 or TRBV12-4 and TRBJ2-3; 9 nucleotides line up with TRBD2. The V segment lost 0 bases and the J segment 2 bases; nucleotides outside the gene matches: 12. The CDR3 is made up of 19 amino acids. CDR3 region: CASSLAARGLAIDTDTQYF. CDR3 nucleotide sequence: TGTGCCAGCAGTTTAGCAGCGAGGGGACTAGCCATCGACACAGATACGCAGTATTTT.

In its sample, this clonotype was seen a few times. The gene calls are TRBV3-1 and TRBJ2-1; TRBD2 might be the D (7 bases). The CDR3 length is 16 residues. Germline V gives CDR1 LGHDT, CDR2 YNNKEL (reference sequence). V was cut by 0 bases and J by 7 bases, with 16 bases left in between. This CDR3 is CASSQEAGAAWNEQFF. The CDR3 DNA follows: TGTGCCAGCAGCCAAGAGGCGGGGGCCGCTTGGAATGAGCAGTTCTTC.

The rearrangement links TRBV2 to TRBJ1-2; D gene uncertain. The length of the CDR3 is 14 residues. The V gene lost 2 bases and the J gene lost 5 bases, with 12 bases spanning the gap. CDR1 is SNHLY, CDR2 FYNNEI, per germline. The CDR3, as DNA: TGTGCCAGCAGTGAATGGGCGCGCTTATATGGCTACACCTTC. It codes for CASSEWARLYGYTF.

This chain connects TRBV20-1 to TRBJ2-7, with 12 bases matching TRBD2. J gave up 2 bases and V 5 bases, and 4 bases lay outside the gene matches. The CDR3 extends over 14 amino acids. The germline gives CDR1 DFQATT, CDR2 SNEGSKA (reference sequence). The CDR3 reads CSAGGLAGTYEQYF. DNA of the CDR3: TGCAGTGCTGGAGGACTAGCGGGGACCTACGAGCAGTACTTC.

This clonotype was recorded many times. The DNA for the CDR3 is TGCGCCAGCAGCCCCGGCGGATGGGACTTGGTTCAGTACTTC. It translates to CASSPGGWDLVQYF. The chain employs TRBV5-1 and TRBJ2-4, with D perhaps TRBD2 (6 bases). V lost 4 bases and J lost 11, with 19 bases in between. CDR1 and CDR2 from the germline V gene are SGHRS and YFSETQ. CDR3 size: 14 residues.

The sample holds a few counts of this clonotype. The V and J genes are TRBV7-9 and TRBJ2-5; the D is unclear. CDR3 size: 14 residues. Germline CDR1 SEHNR, CDR2 FQNEAQ (reference sequence). V lost 5 bases, J lost 2 bases, and 12 bases lay in between. The CDR3, as DNA: TGTGCCAGCAGCCCCTTGGCGGTACAAGAGACCCAGTACTTC. Its translation is CASSPLAVQETQYF.